This TCR beta chain was sequenced during a study of PD-1 blockade in classical Hodgkin lymphoma. General study findings and limits: CD8+ TCR diversity did not rise significantly by C4D1, unlike CD4+. Relapsed/refractory patients reportedly had the lowest baseline TCR diversity, below newly diagnosed patients, who were below healthy donors.

Described time point: cycle 4 day 1 (C4D1), after five to seven weeks of nivolumab. Every single patient, without exception, relapsed after autologous stem cell transplantation, and brentuximab vedotin exposure varied. Patients showed best responses of complete response, partial response or progressive disease. Turning to this clone: Antigen specificity is unknown.

Libraries were prepared by immunoSEQ multiplex PCR; TCRdb keeps only in-frame clonotypes and omits some of them. Here the sample spans some 90,000 clones, around 80% being singletons. This receptor was taken from a human donor with classical Hodgkin lymphoma. Sequenced here: peripheral blood mononuclear cells (PBMCs), sampled before the fourth cycle of nivolumab.

CDR3 DNA: TGTGCCACCAGCACCTTAGCGGGTCCCCAAGAGACCCAGTACTTC. Protein: CATSTLAGPQETQYF. V usage is TRBV15 and J usage is TRBJ2-5; 7 bases match TRBD2. Looked up from germline, CDR1 is LNHNV and CDR2 is YYDKDF (reference sequence). The CDR3 sequence is 15 residues long. Trimming cost V 4 bases and J 1 base; bases outside gene matches: 6.